One and the same sample provided the 31 T cell receptor beta chains below, sequenced in a study of blood T cell repertoires in COVID-19. Sequencing used immunoSEQ multiplex PCR; TCRdb keeps in-frame clones, though not all of them. The data hold around 88,000 clones, with about 88% observed a single time. The sequenced sample consisted of peripheral blood. The receptors stem from a woman of 80 years or more with acute or convalescent COVID-19.

The genes are TRBV7-3 and TRBJ1-6, with a possible D match to TRBD1 (6 bases). Germline V CDR1 and CDR2: SGHTA, FQGTGA. CDR3 length: 15 residues. Between the trimmed V and J ends, which lost 1 base and 9 bases, there was a span of 13 bases. The CDR3 DNA reads TGTGCCAGCAGCTTAAATGGGGGCGCATCTTCACCCCTCCACTTT. Translation gives CASSLNGGASSPLHF.

This rearrangement joins TRBV5-6 to TRBJ1-5; TRBD1 aligns across 7 bases. V trimming: 4 bases; J trimming: 7 bases; junction bases outside the gene matches: 11. The germline CDR1 and CDR2 sequences are SGHDT and YYEEEE. This CDR3 comprises 15 residues. CDR3 residues: CASSIQGRPQQPQHF. The CDR3 nucleotides read TGTGCCAGCAGCATACAGGGGCGGCCACAACAGCCCCAGCATTTT. Full variable domain (outside the CDR3, taken from reference TRBV5-6 and TRBJ1-5): DAGVTQSPTHLIKTRGQQVTLRCSPKSGHDTVSWYQQALGQGPQFIFQYYEEEERQRGNFPDRFSGHQFPNYSSELNVNALLLGDSALYLCASSIQGRPQQPQHFGDGTRLSIL.

The chain combines TRBV2 with TRBJ2-2, with a possible D match to TRBD1 (6 bases). The CDR3 length is 13 residues. Germline V gene lookup returns CDR1 SNHLY and CDR2 FYNNEI. Trimming cost V 8 bases and J 5 bases, with 12 bases left between them. The CDR3 DNA sequence: TGTGCCAGCGGGTCAGGGGATACCGGGGAGCTGTTTTTT. Translating it yields CASGSGDTGELFF.

In its sample, this clone was seen once. The junction shows a germline mismatch at one end, possibly a read error. The rearrangement links TRBV7-2 to TRBJ1-5, with a weak D call TRBD1 (5 bases). The germline gives CDR1 SGHTA, CDR2 FQGNSA. The CDR3 is 16 amino acids. The CDR3 protein is CASSLDTGGSNQPQHF. The CDR3 region has the DNA TGTGCCAGCAGCTTAGATACGGGGGGTAGCAATCAGCCTCAGCATTTT.

The chain employs TRBV27 and TRBJ1-6; a weak D match, TRBD1 (5 bases). The CDR3 totals 16 residues. Per germline, CDR1 MNHEY and CDR2 SMNVEV (reference sequence). The germline V and J ends were trimmed by 4 bases and 10 bases, with 20 bases remaining between them. In nucleotides, the CDR3 is TGTGCCAGCAGTTCCCCCTCCAGGGTTGCCCGGTCACCCCTCCACTTT. Protein product: CASSSPSRVARSPLHF.

V usage is TRBV6-5 and J usage is TRBJ1-1, with 8 bases lining up with TRBD1. Unmatched junction bases numbered 7, after V lost 6 bases and J lost 4 bases. Germline V CDR1 and CDR2: MNHEY, SVGAGI. The CDR3 spans 14 residues. CDR3 bases: TGTGCCAGCAGAAGCACAACAGGGGGCACTGAAGCTTTCTTT. It translates to CASRSTTGGTEAFF.

In its sample, this clone was seen a few times. The V gene is TRBV12-3 or TRBV12-4, the J gene TRBJ1-2; TRBD1 is a possible D gene (5 bases). The V and J ends lost 7 bases and 10 bases respectively, with 13 bases between them. This CDR3 has 11 residues. This chain's CDR3 is CASKTMTAYTF. The CDR3 bases are TGTGCCAGCAAAACTATGACAGCCTACACCTTC.

This chain connects TRBV5-1 to TRBJ1-4, with D uncertain. The CDR3 has 15 amino acids. Germline CDR1 is SGHRS and CDR2 is YFSETQ. Trimming took off 4 bases at V and 0 bases at J, with 10 bases between the two ends. In DNA, the CDR3 is TGCGCCAGCAGCAGCCACGAGGCAACTAATGAAAAACTGTTTTTT. This encodes CASSSHEATNEKLFF.

The gene calls are TRBV19 and TRBJ2-3; 9 positions agree with TRBD2. From germline, CDR1 is LNHDA and CDR2 SQIVND (reference sequence). This CDR3 comprises 15 residues. With V trimmed by 3 bases and J by 3 bases, 4 bases remained unmatched. The CDR3 spells CASSMTSGGTDTQYF. In nucleotides, the CDR3 is TGTGCCAGTAGTATGACGAGCGGGGGGACAGATACGCAGTATTTT. Full variable domain (outside the CDR3, taken from reference TRBV19 and TRBJ2-3): DGGITQSPKYLFRKEGQNVTLSCEQNLNHDAMYWYRQDPGQGLRLIYYSQIVNDFQKGDIAEGYSVSREKKESFPLTVTSAQKNPTAFYLCASSMTSGGTDTQYFGPGTRLTVL.

Here the CDR3 reads CASSPSAGNQYNEQFF. The CDR3 nucleotides are TGTGCCAGCTCACCATCAGCGGGCAACCAGTACAATGAGCAGTTCTTC. The chain employs TRBV18 and TRBJ2-1; weak D call: TRBD2 (6 bases). Germline values: CDR1 KGHSH, CDR2 LQKENI. V lost 2 bases, J lost 4 bases, and 15 bases lay in between. This CDR3 has 16 amino acids.

The rearrangement links TRBV18 to TRBJ2-7, with 9 bases matching TRBD2. Germline assignment: CDR1 KGHSH and CDR2 LQKENI. The junction had 11 bases not matched to a gene; V was cut back by 4 bases and J by 7 bases. This CDR3 has 15 amino acids. The CDR3 sequence is CASSLLEVAGEEQYF. CDR3 in DNA: TGTGCCAGCTCACTCTTAGAGGTAGCGGGGGAGGAGCAGTACTTC.

The CDR3 is CASSPSRSGVDTQYF. The DNA for the CDR3 is TGTGCCAGCAGCCCTAGCCGATCAGGGGTAGATACGCAGTATTTT. This chain links TRBV9 with TRBJ2-3; TRBD1 is a possible D gene (6 bases). Germline values: CDR1 SGDLS, CDR2 YYNGEE. The CDR3 totals 15 residues. V shed 4 bases and J shed 5 bases, with 17 bases lying between them.

This clone was seen only a few times. This chain connects TRBV11-2 to TRBJ2-3, with 7 bases lining up with TRBD1. V trimming: 4 bases; J trimming: 8 bases; junction bases outside the gene matches: 9. CDR3 length: 14 amino acids. Looked up from germline, CDR1 is SGHAT and CDR2 is FQNNGV. The CDR3 sequence: CASSSTGLRGTQYF. CDR3 DNA: TGTGCCAGCAGCTCGACAGGGTTGAGAGGTACGCAGTATTTT.

The chain combines TRBV5-1 with TRBJ2-3; the match to TRBD2 covers 10 bases. V trimming: 3 bases; J trimming: 0 bases; junction bases outside the gene matches: 7. This CDR3 has 17 amino acids. Germline V gene sequence: CDR1 SGHRS, CDR2 YFSETQ. CDR3 sequence (DNA): TGCGCCAGCAGCTCCTTAGCGGGGGGAGTGAGCACAGATACGCAGTATTTT. Protein sequence: CASSSLAGGVSTDTQYF.

V gene TRBV27 combines with J gene TRBJ1-6, with 7 bases that match TRBD1. Germline V gives CDR1 MNHEY, CDR2 SMNVEV (reference sequence). The CDR3 sequence is 16 residues long. The J segment lost 2 bases and the V segment lost 5 bases, leaving 6 bases of the junction unmatched. CDR3 in DNA: TGTGCCAGCAGTCGAAGGGACAGCACCTATAATTCACCCCTCCACTTT. The encoded protein is CASSRRDSTYNSPLHF.

The DNA of the CDR3 is TGTGCCAGCAGCCAAACCCCAGGGCAGGGGAATGAAAAACTGTTTTTT. Its translation: CASSQTPGQGNEKLFF. This chain uses TRBV3-1 (or the pseudogene TRBV3-2) with TRBJ1-4; a possible D gene is TRBD1 (6 bases). The CDR3 sequence is 16 residues long. V dropped 2 bases and J dropped 5 bases, with 15 bases sitting between them. Germline V gene data show CDR1 as LGHDT and CDR2 as YNNKEL (reference sequence).

The V gene is TRBV18, the J gene TRBJ2-7, with 8 positions matching TRBD2. The junction had 11 bases not matched to a gene; V was cut back by 0 bases and J by 7 bases. The germline CDR1 and CDR2 sequences are KGHSH and LQKENI. The CDR3 covers 16 residues. The CDR3 loop reads CASSPPVRAGASEQYF. CDR3 coding DNA: TGTGCCAGCTCACCACCGGTTCGAGCGGGAGCGAGTGAGCAGTACTTC.

The V and J genes are TRBV11-2 and TRBJ2-1; D gene unclear. Trimming pared 2 bases from V and 7 bases from J, leaving 12 bases between. Germline loops: CDR1 SGHAT, CDR2 FQNNGV. This CDR3 comprises 14 residues. CDR3 DNA sequence: TGTGCCAGCAGCTTAAGCCGTGTATTAAATGAGCAGTTCTTC. Translated, it gives CASSLSRVLNEQFF. The full variable domain, in which reference TRBV11-2 and TRBJ2-1 provide the parts outside the CDR3, is EAGVAQSPRYKIIEKRQSVAFWCNPISGHATLYWYQQILGQGPKLLIQFQNNGVVDDSQLPKDRFSAERLKGVDSTLKIQPAKLEDSAVYLCASSLSRVLNEQFFGPGTRLTVL.

The chain recombines TRBV10-2 with TRBJ1-2, with 7 bases matching TRBD1. J gave up 5 bases and V 3 bases, and 9 bases lay outside the gene matches. In germline, CDR1 is WSHSY, CDR2 SAAADI. CDR3 size: 15 residues. The CDR3 nucleotides are TGCGCCAGCAGTGAATTTCGACAGGGAGGATATGGCTACACCTTC. Translating it yields CASSEFRQGGYGYTF.

This chain links TRBV7-6 with TRBJ2-2, with no clear D. V was pared by 1 base and J by 5 bases, with 8 bases between. The CDR3 covers 14 residues. CDR1 is SGHVS and CDR2 is FNYEAQ in the germline V gene. CDR3 sequence reads: CASSLVSGTGELFF. In DNA form, the CDR3 reads TGTGCCAGCAGCTTAGTATCAGGAACCGGGGAGCTGTTTTTT.

V usage is TRBV10-3 and J usage is TRBJ2-3, with D possibly TRBD1 on 5 matching bases. Germline CDR1 and CDR2: ENHRY and SYGVKD. Trimming took off 4 bases at V and 2 bases at J, with 19 bases between the two ends. CDR3 size: 17 residues. The CDR3 loop reads CAISGLATVENTDTQYF. CDR3 nucleotides: TGTGCCATCAGTGGCTTGGCGACAGTAGAAAACACAGATACGCAGTATTTT.

The chain has TRBV7-9 and TRBJ1-5; D unclear. V was shortened by 1 base and J by 3 bases, with 7 bases between the two germline ends. This CDR3 comprises 14 residues. The germline V gene encodes CDR1 SEHNR and CDR2 FQNEAQ (reference sequence). The CDR3 here is CASSLETSNQPQHF. As DNA, the CDR3 is TGTGCCAGCAGCTTAGAGACTTCCAATCAGCCCCAGCATTTT.

The V and J genes are TRBV7-9 and TRBJ1-1; D might be TRBD1 (5 bases). The CDR3 extends over 16 amino acids. V was trimmed by 5 bases and J by 6 bases, leaving 22 bases between them. In germline, CDR1 is SEHNR, CDR2 FQNEAQ (reference sequence). CDR3 DNA: TGTGCCAGCAGCCCACGTTCTGGGCAGGGTGTGCCTGAAGCTTTCTTT. Translation: CASSPRSGQGVPEAFF. Combining the CDR3 with reference TRBV7-9 and TRBJ1-1 gives the whole variable domain DTGVSQNPRHKITKRGQNVTFRCDPISEHNRLYWYRQTLGQGPEFLTYFQNEAQLEKSRLLSDRFSAERPKGSFSTLEIQRTEQGDSAMYLCASSPRSGQGVPEAFFGQGTRLTVV.

The chain uses TRBV9 and TRBJ2-5; perhaps TRBD1 as D (6 bases). This CDR3 region has 14 residues. Looked up from germline, CDR1 is SGDLS and CDR2 is YYNGEE. Trimming shortened V by 4 bases and J by 5 bases, and 15 bases separated the two germline ends. The CDR3 loop reads CASSPTGQSETQYF. The CDR3 nucleotides are TGTGCCAGCAGCCCGACTGGACAGTCCGAGACCCAGTACTTC.

The CDR3 DNA reads TGTGCCAGCTCACTTGGGACAAGGAGGACTGAAGCTTTCTTT. As protein: CASSLGTRRTEAFF. V is TRBV18 and J is TRBJ1-1, with D possibly matching TRBD1 (6 bases). Germline V gene data show CDR1 as KGHSH and CDR2 as LQKENI. CDR3 length: 14 amino acids. V lost 4 bases to trimming and J lost 5 bases, with 14 bases between them.

This clone showed up just a few times. This sequence joins TRBV28 and TRBJ2-1; 7 bases are a match to TRBD2. Per the germline V gene, CDR1 is MDHEN and CDR2 is SYDVKM. There are 15 residues in the CDR3. Trimming removed 3 bases from V and 8 bases from J; junction bases left unmatched: 10. Here the CDR3 DNA reads TGTGCCAGCAGTTTGGGTTCGACTAGCCTCGATGAGCAGTTCTTC. It encodes CASSLGSTSLDEQFF. The whole variable domain, remainder taken from reference TRBV28 and TRBJ2-1, is DVKVTQSSRYLVKRTGEKVFLECVQDMDHENMFWYRQDPGLGLRLIYFSYDVKMKEKGDIPEGYSVSREKKERFSLILESASTNQTSMYLCASSLGSTSLDEQFFGPGTRLTVL.

The chain combines TRBV7-8 with TRBJ2-5; 7 bases fit TRBD2. Germline loops: CDR1 SGHVS, CDR2 FQNEAQ. V lost 1 base and J lost 4; bases outside the gene matches: 9. The CDR3 is made up of 16 amino acids. This CDR3 reads CASSLVGGPWGETQYF. CDR3 coding DNA: TGTGCCAGCAGCTTAGTGGGAGGGCCATGGGGAGAGACCCAGTACTTC.

The rearrangement uses TRBV11-2 and TRBJ2-5, with TRBD2 identical over 7 bases. The germline CDR1 and CDR2 sequences are SGHAT and FQNNGV. The CDR3 is made up of 15 amino acids. The J segment lost 3 bases and the V segment lost 1 base, leaving 5 bases of the junction unmatched. CDR3 protein: CASSLAGGSKETQYF. The CDR3 bases are TGTGCCAGCAGCTTAGCGGGGGGAAGTAAAGAGACCCAGTACTTC.

This chain joins TRBV6-6 and TRBJ2-7, with TRBD1 matching 7 bases. V trimming: 5 bases; J trimming: 3 bases; junction bases outside the gene matches: 7. The CDR3 consists of 14 residues. Germline V gives CDR1 MNHNY, CDR2 SVGAGI (reference sequence). CDR3 in DNA: TGTGCCAGCAGTACCGGGGACAGAGTCTACGAGCAGTACTTC. Its protein product is CASSTGDRVYEQYF.

This chain uses TRBV9 with TRBJ1-2; TRBD1 agrees at 12 bases. The CDR3 contains 15 residues. Trimming cost V 4 bases and J 8 bases; bases outside gene matches: 9. CDR1 is SGDLS and CDR2 is YYNGEE in the germline V gene. The CDR3 reads CASSLGGQGAVGYTF. In nucleotides, the CDR3 is TGTGCCAGCAGCCTAGGGGGACAGGGGGCGGTCGGCTACACCTTC.

The V call is TRBV28, the J call TRBJ2-3; TRBD2 matches 8 bases. The CDR3 loop spans 13 amino acids. Looked up from germline, CDR1 is MDHEN and CDR2 is SYDVKM. The junction had 2 bases not matched to a gene; V was cut back by 7 bases and J by 2 bases. DNA for the CDR3: TGTGCCAGCAATAGCGGGATCACAGATACGCAGTATTTT. Translated: CASNSGITDTQYF.